The sequence of this T cell receptor beta chain was determined in a study of T cell changes during pregnancy in multiple sclerosis. Sequencing was performed with immunoSEQ multiplex PCR; in TCRdb, only in-frame clones are kept and a portion is missing. The sample has 85,000 to 120,000 clones, less than 95% seen once. Sequences were derived from peripheral blood, sampled before pregnancy. The sequence came from a female donor with multiple sclerosis, enrolled in a pregnancy study.

CDR3 amino acids: CASRSGYSYEQYF. The CDR3 DNA reads as TGTGCCAGCCGAAGCGGGTACTCCTACGAGCAGTACTTC. The V and J genes are TRBV2 and TRBJ2-7, with a weak D call TRBD2 (6 bases). The V gene lost 8 bases and the J gene lost 0 bases, with 11 bases spanning the gap. CDR1 SNHLY and CDR2 FYNNEI come from the germline V gene. The CDR3 runs 13 residues.